Listed below are T cell receptor beta chains from one sample, sequenced in a study of blood T cells in healthy people across ages. Using its own MiXCR run on the 5' RACE reads, TCRdb lists one record per CDR3 protein. Of roughly 1.7 million distinct CDR3 sequences in the sample, 34% were seen once. The sequencing input was blood. Every receptor here comes from a woman aged 25 to 45 in good health. Both conserved end residues are part of each CDR3. A D gene is named only where the DNA matches it firmly. Clone size is not always given. Where it is, it says once, few, many or a class for expanded clones.

j_call: TRBJ2-7
v_call: TRBV10-3
d_call: NA
clone_size: NA
cdr3_aa: CAIRGGMAYEQYF
cdr3_nt: TGTGCCATCAGGGGGGGAATGGCCTACGAGCAGTACTTC

j_call: TRBJ2-1
v_call: TRBV12-3/TRBV12-4
d_call: NA
clone_size: many
cdr3_aa: CASSSGRTGKMGEQFF
cdr3_nt: TGTGCCAGCAGTTCCGGGAGGACAGGGAAAATGGGTGAGCAGTTCTTC

j_call: TRBJ2-7
v_call: TRBV14
d_call: NA
clone_size: NA
cdr3_aa: CASSPGLTSYEQYF
cdr3_nt: TGTGCCAGCAGCCCGGGACTGACGTCCTACGAGCAGTACTTC

j_call: TRBJ2-3
v_call: TRBV7-9
d_call: NA
clone_size: few
cdr3_aa: CASSSGLRATDTQYF
cdr3_nt: TGTGCCAGCAGCTCCGGGCTACGGGCTACAGATACGCAGTATTTT

j_call: TRBJ2-3
v_call: TRBV7-9
d_call: TRBD2
clone_size: NA
cdr3_aa: CASSSPIAGENTDTQYF
cdr3_nt: TGTGCCAGCAGCTCCCCTATCGCGGGAGAGAACACAGATACGCAGTATTTT

j_call: TRBJ2-1
v_call: TRBV20-1
d_call: NA
clone_size: NA
cdr3_aa: CSARGRGALSEQFF
cdr3_nt: TGCAGTGCCAGGGGTCGGGGGGCTCTCAGTGAGCAGTTCTTC

j_call: TRBJ2-3
v_call: TRBV11-2
d_call: TRBD2
clone_size: few
cdr3_aa: CASSSSGGFTDTQYF
cdr3_nt: TGTGCCAGCAGCTCCAGCGGGGGGTTCACAGATACGCAGTATTTT

j_call: TRBJ2-2
v_call: TRBV6-4
d_call: TRBD2
clone_size: few
cdr3_aa: CASSDGGDGTGELFF
cdr3_nt: TGTGCCAGCAGTGACGGGGGGGACGGCACCGGGGAGCTGTTTTTT

j_call: TRBJ2-7
v_call: TRBV7-8
d_call: TRBD2
clone_size: NA
cdr3_aa: CASSRGLAGTYEQYF
cdr3_nt: TGTGCCAGCAGCCGCGGACTAGCGGGAACTTACGAGCAGTACTTC

j_call: TRBJ1-1
v_call: TRBV11-2
d_call: NA
clone_size: few
cdr3_aa: CASSLVEGTTEAFF
cdr3_nt: TGTGCCAGCAGCTTAGTGGAGGGAACCACTGAAGCTTTCTTT

j_call: TRBJ2-7
v_call: TRBV5-1
d_call: NA
clone_size: many
cdr3_aa: CASSSSGPSYEQYF
cdr3_nt: TGCGCCAGCAGCTCCTCCGGGCCGTCCTACGAGCAGTACTTC

j_call: TRBJ2-3
v_call: TRBV15
d_call: NA
clone_size: NA
cdr3_aa: CATSRGGEDTQYF
cdr3_nt: TGTGCCACCAGCAGGGGCGGGGAAGATACGCAGTATTTT

j_call: TRBJ2-6
v_call: TRBV2
d_call: NA
clone_size: few
cdr3_aa: CASSPGRLTGANVLTF
cdr3_nt: TGTGCCAGCAGTCCAGGACGGCTTACTGGGGCCAACGTCCTGACTTTC

j_call: TRBJ1-1
v_call: TRBV10-3
d_call: NA
clone_size: NA
cdr3_aa: CAGQGMNTEAFF
cdr3_nt: TGTGCCGGGCAGGGGATGAACACTGAAGCTTTCTTT

j_call: TRBJ2-7
v_call: TRBV20-1
d_call: NA
clone_size: few
cdr3_aa: CSARDRGANYEQYF
cdr3_nt: TGCAGTGCTAGGGATCGGGGGGCGAACTACGAGCAGTACTTC

j_call: TRBJ2-6
v_call: TRBV20-1
d_call: TRBD1
clone_size: many
cdr3_aa: CSARTGGVSGANVLTF
cdr3_nt: TGCAGTGCTAGGACAGGGGGAGTTTCGGGGGCCAACGTCCTGACTTTC

j_call: TRBJ1-1
v_call: TRBV5-1
d_call: NA
clone_size: NA
cdr3_aa: CASMAGGMNTEAFF
cdr3_nt: TGCGCCAGCATGGCGGGTGGCATGAACACTGAAGCTTTCTTT

j_call: TRBJ1-2
v_call: TRBV7-2
d_call: TRBD1
clone_size: NA
cdr3_aa: CTSTGGNYGYTF
cdr3_nt: TGTACCAGCACAGGGGGTAACTATGGCTACACCTTC

j_call: TRBJ2-3
v_call: TRBV4-2
d_call: TRBD2
clone_size: NA
cdr3_aa: CASSQYGTSGGQSDTQYF
cdr3_nt: TGTGCCAGCAGCCAATACGGGACTAGCGGGGGGCAATCAGATACGCAGTATTTT

j_call: TRBJ1-6
v_call: TRBV6-5
d_call: NA
clone_size: NA
cdr3_aa: CASRTSGTANSPLHF
cdr3_nt: TGTGCCAGCAGAACCTCCGGGACTGCTAATTCACCCCTCCACTTT

j_call: TRBJ2-3
v_call: TRBV28
d_call: NA
clone_size: NA
cdr3_aa: CASSLVLGPDTQYF
cdr3_nt: TGTGCCAGCAGTTTAGTTCTTGGCCCAGATACGCAGTATTTT

j_call: TRBJ2-1
v_call: TRBV4-1
d_call: TRBD2
clone_size: many
cdr3_aa: CASSQLGLAAYNEQFF
cdr3_nt: TGCGCCAGCAGCCAGCTGGGACTAGCCGCCTACAATGAGCAGTTCTTC

j_call: TRBJ1-6
v_call: TRBV10-3
d_call: TRBD1
clone_size: NA
cdr3_aa: CAIRGDRENSPLHF
cdr3_nt: TGTGCCATCAGAGGGGACAGGGAGAATTCACCCCTCCACTTT

j_call: TRBJ2-7
v_call: TRBV13
d_call: TRBD2
clone_size: NA
cdr3_aa: CASSPFRWGGSYEQYF
cdr3_nt: TGTGCCAGCAGCCCGTTTCGTTGGGGGGGCTCCTACGAGCAGTACTTC

j_call: TRBJ2-2
v_call: TRBV29-1
d_call: TRBD1
clone_size: NA
cdr3_aa: CSVEGDRNAGELFF
cdr3_nt: TGCAGCGTTGAAGGGGACAGAAACGCCGGGGAGCTGTTTTTT

j_call: TRBJ1-4
v_call: TRBV2
d_call: NA
clone_size: NA
cdr3_aa: CASSYGERGTNEKLFF
cdr3_nt: TGTGCCAGCAGCTACGGGGAGAGGGGAACTAATGAAAAACTGTTTTTT

j_call: TRBJ2-5
v_call: TRBV6-1
d_call: TRBD2
clone_size: NA
cdr3_aa: CASWLAGARVWRETQYF
cdr3_nt: TGTGCCAGCTGGCTAGCGGGAGCAAGGGTGTGGCGAGAGACCCAGTACTTC

j_call: TRBJ2-7
v_call: TRBV28
d_call: NA
clone_size: few
cdr3_aa: CASSPATGDSYEQYF
cdr3_nt: TGTGCCAGCAGCCCCGCGACAGGTGATTCCTACGAGCAGTACTTC

j_call: TRBJ2-1
v_call: TRBV7-2
d_call: NA
clone_size: NA
cdr3_aa: CASRDPRSSYNEQFF
cdr3_nt: TGTGCCAGCAGAGATCCAAGAAGCTCCTACAATGAGCAGTTCTTC

j_call: TRBJ2-5
v_call: TRBV7-2
d_call: NA
clone_size: NA
cdr3_aa: CASSANWGAVSQYF
cdr3_nt: TGTGCCAGCAGCGCAAACTGGGGGGCGGTGTCCCAGTACTTC

j_call: TRBJ2-7
v_call: TRBV20-1
d_call: TRBD1
clone_size: NA
cdr3_aa: CSAGDRGAYEQYF
cdr3_nt: TGCAGTGCGGGGGACAGGGGAGCCTACGAGCAGTACTTC

j_call: TRBJ2-1
v_call: TRBV2
d_call: TRBD2
clone_size: few
cdr3_aa: CASKLLAGGDEQFF
cdr3_nt: TGTGCCAGCAAGCTCCTAGCGGGAGGTGATGAGCAGTTCTTC

j_call: TRBJ1-2
v_call: TRBV7-2
d_call: NA
clone_size: few
cdr3_aa: CASSLDLDSSLYGYTF
cdr3_nt: TGTGCCAGCAGCTTAGACCTCGACAGCTCTCTCTATGGCTACACCTTC

j_call: TRBJ2-7
v_call: TRBV20-1
d_call: NA
clone_size: NA
cdr3_aa: CLMADSSYEQYF
cdr3_nt: TGCCTCATGGCGGACAGCTCCTACGAGCAGTACTTC

j_call: TRBJ1-4
v_call: TRBV6-6
d_call: NA
clone_size: NA
cdr3_aa: CASSYQVGGRVFF
cdr3_nt: TGTGCCAGCAGTTACCAGGTGGGAGGTAGGGTGTTTTTT

j_call: TRBJ2-3
v_call: TRBV7-3
d_call: NA
clone_size: NA
cdr3_aa: CASSPLSGPQYF
cdr3_nt: TGTGCCAGCAGCCCCCTGTCTGGTCCGCAGTATTTT

j_call: TRBJ2-7
v_call: TRBV28
d_call: NA
clone_size: NA
cdr3_aa: CASRAVGEQYF
cdr3_nt: TGTGCCAGCAGGGCCGTGGGGGAGCAGTACTTC

j_call: TRBJ1-4
v_call: TRBV3-1
d_call: NA
clone_size: NA
cdr3_aa: CASSQRQGSGEKLFF
cdr3_nt: TGTGCCAGCAGCCAACGGCAGGGGTCGGGCGAAAAACTGTTTTTT

j_call: TRBJ1-2
v_call: TRBV4-2
d_call: NA
clone_size: NA
cdr3_aa: CASSQEEGNYGYTF
cdr3_nt: TGTGCCAGCAGCCAAGAGGAGGGGAACTATGGCTACACCTTC

j_call: TRBJ1-2
v_call: TRBV2
d_call: NA
clone_size: NA
cdr3_aa: CASTNQEILTHGYTF
cdr3_nt: TGTGCCAGCACCAACCAGGAGATTTTAACCCATGGCTACACCTTC

j_call: TRBJ1-6
v_call: TRBV7-2
d_call: NA
clone_size: NA
cdr3_aa: CASSPTPSGAAYNSPLHF
cdr3_nt: TGTGCCAGCAGCCCAACCCCGTCAGGGGCGGCCTATAATTCACCCCTCCACTTT

j_call: TRBJ2-7
v_call: TRBV28
d_call: TRBD1
clone_size: few
cdr3_aa: CASSLGTDNSYEQYF
cdr3_nt: TGTGCCAGCAGCCTCGGGACAGACAACTCCTACGAGCAGTACTTC

j_call: TRBJ2-5
v_call: TRBV2
d_call: NA
clone_size: many
cdr3_aa: CASRLGQETQYF
cdr3_nt: TGTGCCAGCAGGCTCGGCCAAGAGACCCAGTACTTC

j_call: TRBJ2-1
v_call: TRBV5-1
d_call: NA
clone_size: NA
cdr3_aa: CASSSGKPLTNEQFF
cdr3_nt: TGCGCCAGCAGTTCTGGGAAGCCCCTTACCAATGAGCAGTTCTTC

j_call: TRBJ1-1
v_call: TRBV15
d_call: NA
clone_size: NA
cdr3_aa: CATSRGWRGAFF
cdr3_nt: TGTGCCACCAGCAGAGGTTGGAGAGGAGCTTTCTTT

j_call: TRBJ1-2
v_call: TRBV12-3/TRBV12-4
d_call: NA
clone_size: once
cdr3_aa: CASSLGGGEKNYGYTF
cdr3_nt: TGTGCCAGCAGTTTAGGGGGAGGAGAAAAAAACTATGGCTACACCTTC

j_call: TRBJ2-3
v_call: TRBV5-1
d_call: TRBD2
clone_size: NA
cdr3_aa: CASSPLASGGSQTTQYF
cdr3_nt: TGCGCCAGCAGCCCCCTAGCTAGCGGGGGTTCCCAAACCACGCAGTATTTT

j_call: TRBJ2-3
v_call: TRBV4-1
d_call: TRBD2
clone_size: NA
cdr3_aa: CASSIAGASDTQYF
cdr3_nt: TGCGCCAGCAGCATAGCGGGGGCCTCAGATACGCAGTATTTT

j_call: TRBJ2-3
v_call: TRBV15
d_call: NA
clone_size: few
cdr3_aa: CATSRAGWDTQYF
cdr3_nt: TGTGCCACCAGCAGAGCAGGTTGGGATACGCAGTATTTT

j_call: TRBJ2-7
v_call: TRBV10-2
d_call: NA
clone_size: NA
cdr3_aa: CASSKGGDRAFGQYF
cdr3_nt: TGCGCCAGCAGTAAAGGGGGGGACAGAGCTTTTGGGCAGTACTTC

j_call: TRBJ2-5
v_call: TRBV5-1
d_call: NA
clone_size: NA
cdr3_aa: CASSLLPGGEETQYF
cdr3_nt: TGCGCCAGCAGCTTGCTTCCCGGGGGCGAGGAGACCCAGTACTTC

j_call: TRBJ2-3
v_call: TRBV6-1
d_call: TRBD2
clone_size: NA
cdr3_aa: CASRSEVSGRSDTQYF
cdr3_nt: TGTGCCAGCAGGAGTGAGGTTAGCGGGAGGTCAGATACGCAGTATTTT

j_call: TRBJ2-5
v_call: TRBV9
d_call: TRBD2
clone_size: NA
cdr3_aa: CASSKIGGGGDNEQYF
cdr3_nt: TGTGCCAGCAGTAAGATCGGAGGCGGGGGGGACAATGAGCAGTACTTC

j_call: TRBJ2-2
v_call: TRBV7-6
d_call: TRBD1
clone_size: NA
cdr3_aa: CASSSTGTGRIGELFF
cdr3_nt: TGTGCCAGCAGCTCCACCGGGACAGGCAGGATCGGGGAGCTGTTTTTT